A selection of T cell receptor beta chains follows, all from one sample in a study of OX40 agonist ivuxolimab in advanced cancers. Only in-frame clones appear in the TCRdb table, and some are missing; sequencing was by immunoSEQ multiplex PCR. Of over 75,000 clones listed, about 92% were seen once; the top ten hold about 1.6%. The specimen was CD4+ or CD8+ T cells sorted from blood, collected in a trial of the OX40 agonist ivuxolimab. These receptors all stem from an adult with an advanced solid tumor such as melanoma, head and neck, liver or kidney cancer. Both conserved end residues are part of each CDR3. Fields, in order: D gene, V gene, clone size, J gene, CDR3 DNA, CDR3 protein. D genes are given only for firm matches. Expanded clones are given a class, and other clones once, few, many or no size at all.

d_gene: TRBD1; v_gene: TRBV6-5; abundance: -; j_gene: TRBJ2-1; CDR3nt: TGTGCCAGCAGCCGACAGGGGTACCGTTACCATGAGCAGTTCTTC; CDR3aa: CASSRQGYRYHEQFF
d_gene: TRBD2; v_gene: TRBV27; abundance: -; j_gene: TRBJ2-1; CDR3nt: TGTGCCAGCAAGTTCGGGACTAGCGGGAGGGTCCAACGCTCCTACAATGAGCAGTTCTTC; CDR3aa: CASKFGTSGRVQRSYNEQFF
d_gene: -; v_gene: TRBV11-3; abundance: -; j_gene: TRBJ2-7; CDR3nt: TGTGCCAGCAGCTTGCGGGGCCCACTTCAGGACGAGCAGTACTTC; CDR3aa: CASSLRGPLQDEQYF
d_gene: -; v_gene: TRBV7-3; abundance: -; j_gene: TRBJ2-3; CDR3nt: TGTGCCAGCAGCTTAGTGGGACGGGGAGATACGCAGTATTTT; CDR3aa: CASSLVGRGDTQYF
d_gene: -; v_gene: TRBV30; abundance: -; j_gene: TRBJ2-1; CDR3nt: TGTGCCTGGAGTTCGATCGATGAGCAGTTCTTC; CDR3aa: CAWSSIDEQFF
d_gene: -; v_gene: TRBV7-8; abundance: -; j_gene: TRBJ2-1; CDR3nt: TGTGCCAGCAGCTCCAGAAGGGAAGGGTTGCAGTTCTTC; CDR3aa: CASSSRREGLQFF
d_gene: TRBD2; v_gene: TRBV13; abundance: -; j_gene: TRBJ2-5; CDR3nt: TGTGCCAGCAACCCTAGCGGGAGGGCCGGGGAGACCCAGTACTTC; CDR3aa: CASNPSGRAGETQYF
d_gene: -; v_gene: TRBV7-6; abundance: -; j_gene: TRBJ2-3; CDR3nt: TGTGCCAGCAGCTTAGAAACGAGTACGCAGTATTTT; CDR3aa: CASSLETSTQYF
d_gene: -; v_gene: TRBV19; abundance: -; j_gene: TRBJ1-3; CDR3nt: TGTGCCAGTAGTCCCCGGGCCCCGGGTGTGCAGAGCTCTGGAAACACCATATATTTT; CDR3aa: CASSPRAPGVQSSGNTIYF
d_gene: -; v_gene: TRBV19; abundance: -; j_gene: TRBJ2-6; CDR3nt: TGTGCCAGTAGTCTTTTACTGGACTCTGGGGCCAACGTCCTGACTTTC; CDR3aa: CASSLLLDSGANVLTF
d_gene: TRBD1; v_gene: TRBV10-1; abundance: -; j_gene: TRBJ1-2; CDR3nt: TGCGCCAGCTTTATAATTGGACAGGGGACCGGCTATGGCTACACCTTC; CDR3aa: CASFIIGQGTGYGYTF
d_gene: -; v_gene: TRBV19; abundance: -; j_gene: TRBJ2-3; CDR3nt: TGTGCCAGTAGTATAACAGCCTCATCGGGGGCGCAGTATTTT; CDR3aa: CASSITASSGAQYF
d_gene: -; v_gene: TRBV9; abundance: once; j_gene: TRBJ1-1; CDR3nt: TGTGCCAGCAGCCCTCACCTCGGGGACACTGGCACTGAAGCTTTCTTT; CDR3aa: CASSPHLGDTGTEAFF
d_gene: -; v_gene: TRBV18; abundance: -; j_gene: TRBJ1-3; CDR3nt: TGTGCCAGCTCACCACAAGTGGGAGCAGGGGACGGAAACACCATATATTTT; CDR3aa: CASSPQVGAGDGNTIYF
d_gene: -; v_gene: TRBV10-3; abundance: once; j_gene: TRBJ2-7; CDR3nt: TGTGCCATCAGTCCTTCCGGGGGAAAAATATCCTACGAGCAGTACTTC; CDR3aa: CAISPSGGKISYEQYF